The clone carrying this TCR beta chain showed up many times. Its antigen remains unknown. This record belongs to a study of CD8 T cells in ankylosing spondylitis. The germline V and J ends were trimmed by 3 bases and 7 bases, with 19 bases remaining between them. The length of the CDR3 is 16 residues. Germline CDR1 reads ENHRY; CDR2 reads SYGVKD. The study's findings and limits: Seemingly characteristic of ankylosing spondylitis blood was a TCR beta motif consisting of several highly homologous variants.

TCRdb reanalysed the 5' RACE reads using MiXCR and keeps one entry per CDR3 protein. This sample yields 220,000 or so distinct CDR3 sequences, of which about 17% are seen a single time; under 55% belongs to the top ten. The sequencing input was blood, either unsorted or a sorted T cell fraction (not recorded which). The receptor was derived from a male donor with ankylosing spondylitis. V and J are TRBV10-3 and TRBJ2-1, with D perhaps TRBD2 (7 bases). The CDR3 bases are TGTGCCATCAGTGACGGTTTACGGGGGGCTAAGAATGAGCAGTTCTTC. It codes for CAISDGLRGAKNEQFF.